The T cell receptor beta chain described here comes from a study of blood T cell repertoires in COVID-19. In germline, CDR1 is ENHRY, CDR2 SYGVKD. The V gene end was trimmed by 4 bases and the J gene end by 1 base; junction bases not matched to a gene: 10. CDR3 length equals 17 residues. Sequencing used immunoSEQ multiplex PCR; TCRdb keeps in-frame clones, though not all of them. Of around 15,000 clones listed, less than 90% are singletons. The TCR sequence derives from a man aged 40-50 years with active or convalescent COVID-19. The source material was peripheral blood. This chain links TRBV10-3 with TRBJ2-3, with 8 nucleotides matching TRBD2. The CDR3 region is CAISAGGDLPGTDTQYF. The CDR3 DNA reads as TGTGCCATCAGTGCGGGGGGGGACCTGCCGGGCACAGATACGCAGTATTTT.